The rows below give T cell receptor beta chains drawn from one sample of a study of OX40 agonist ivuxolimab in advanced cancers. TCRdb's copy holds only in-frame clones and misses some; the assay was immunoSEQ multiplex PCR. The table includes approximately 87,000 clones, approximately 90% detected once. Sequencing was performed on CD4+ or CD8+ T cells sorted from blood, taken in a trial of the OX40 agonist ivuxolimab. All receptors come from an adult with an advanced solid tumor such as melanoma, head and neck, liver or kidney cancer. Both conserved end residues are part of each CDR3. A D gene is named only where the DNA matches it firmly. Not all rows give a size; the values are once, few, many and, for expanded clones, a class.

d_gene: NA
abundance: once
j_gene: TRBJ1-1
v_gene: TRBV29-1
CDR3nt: TGCAGGGGGAAGAGGGGCACTGAAGCTTTCTTT
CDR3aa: CRGKRGTEAFF

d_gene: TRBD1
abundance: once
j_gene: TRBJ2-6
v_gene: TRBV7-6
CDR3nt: TGTGCCAGCAGCATCCGGGACAGGGGGCCCGGGGCCAACGTCCTGACTTTC
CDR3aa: CASSIRDRGPGANVLTF

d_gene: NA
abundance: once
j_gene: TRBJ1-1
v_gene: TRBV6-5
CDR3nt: TGTGCCAGCAGCTACGTCGGGTTAGCAGCCTTT
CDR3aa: CASSYVGLAAF

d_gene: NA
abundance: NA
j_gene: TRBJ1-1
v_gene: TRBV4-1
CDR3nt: TGCGCCAGCAGCCAAGAACCCTCGGGGACTGAAGCTTTCTTT
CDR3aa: CASSQEPSGTEAFF

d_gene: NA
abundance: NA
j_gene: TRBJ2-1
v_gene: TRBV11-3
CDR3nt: TGTGCCAGCAGCTTAACGGCAGGGGCGTACAATGAGCAGTTCTTC
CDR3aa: CASSLTAGAYNEQFF

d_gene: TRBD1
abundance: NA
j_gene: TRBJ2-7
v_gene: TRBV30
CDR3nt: TGTGCCTGGAGTTGGGACAGGGCTTTGGGGGGGCAGTACTTC
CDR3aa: CAWSWDRALGGQYF

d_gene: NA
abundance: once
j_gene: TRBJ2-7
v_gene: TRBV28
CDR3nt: TGTGCCAGCAGTCCCCGCTACGAGCAGTACTTC
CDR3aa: CASSPRYEQYF

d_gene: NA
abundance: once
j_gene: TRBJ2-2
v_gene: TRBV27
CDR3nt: TGTGCCAGCAGACGGGCAGCCGGGGAGCTGTTTTTT
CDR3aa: CASRRAAGELFF

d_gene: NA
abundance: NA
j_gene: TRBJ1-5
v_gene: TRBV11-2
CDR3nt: TGTGCCAGCAGCTTAGTGGGAGGGGAGGGTCAGCCCCAGCATTTT
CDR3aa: CASSLVGGEGQPQHF

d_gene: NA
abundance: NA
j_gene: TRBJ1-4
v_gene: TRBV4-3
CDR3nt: TGCGCCAGCAGCCAAGACGGCCCGGGGCTTTCTAATGAAAAACTGTTTTTT
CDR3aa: CASSQDGPGLSNEKLFF

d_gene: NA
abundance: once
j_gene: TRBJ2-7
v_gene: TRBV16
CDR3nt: TGTGCCAGCAGCCGATTTGGTGGCGGCAGCAACTACGAGCAGTACTTC
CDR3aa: CASSRFGGGSNYEQYF

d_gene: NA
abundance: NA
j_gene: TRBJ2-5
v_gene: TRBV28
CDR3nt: TGTGCCAGCAGTTCGAGCGTGGAGACCCAGTACTTC
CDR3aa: CASSSSVETQYF

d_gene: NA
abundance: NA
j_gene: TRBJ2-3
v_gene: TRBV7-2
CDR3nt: TGTGCCAGCAGCTTAGAGGGGAAAGAAACAGATACGCAGTATTTT
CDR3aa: CASSLEGKETDTQYF

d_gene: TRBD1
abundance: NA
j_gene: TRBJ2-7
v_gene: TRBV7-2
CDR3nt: TGTGCCAGCAGCCCCCACTCGGGACAGGAGACCTACGAGCAGTACTTC
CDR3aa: CASSPHSGQETYEQYF

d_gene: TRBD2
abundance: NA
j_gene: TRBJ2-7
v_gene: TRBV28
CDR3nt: TGTGCCAGCAGTTCTAGCGGGGGAATTAAGAGCTCCTACGAGCAGTACTTC
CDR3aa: CASSSSGGIKSSYEQYF

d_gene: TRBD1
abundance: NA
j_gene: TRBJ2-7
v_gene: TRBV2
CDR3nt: TGTGCCAGCAGTGTTGTGACAGGGGTCTACGAGCAGTACTTC
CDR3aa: CASSVVTGVYEQYF

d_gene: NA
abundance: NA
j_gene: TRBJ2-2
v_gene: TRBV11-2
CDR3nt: TGTGCCAGCAGCTTGGTGTTGGGATCCACCGGGGAGCTGTTTTTT
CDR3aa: CASSLVLGSTGELFF

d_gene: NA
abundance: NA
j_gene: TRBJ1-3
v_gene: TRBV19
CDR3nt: TGTGCCAGTAGTAGTCCAGGGATGGAAAACACCATATATTTT
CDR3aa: CASSSPGMENTIYF

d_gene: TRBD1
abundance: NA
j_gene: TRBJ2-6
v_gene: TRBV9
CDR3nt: TGTGCCAGCAGCCCGATGACAGGGAACTCTGGGGCCAACGTCCTGACTTTC
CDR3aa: CASSPMTGNSGANVLTF

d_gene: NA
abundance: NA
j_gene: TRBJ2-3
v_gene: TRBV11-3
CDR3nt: TGTGCCAGCAGCTTAGAAGGGAGAAGCACAGATACGCAGTATTTT
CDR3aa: CASSLEGRSTDTQYF

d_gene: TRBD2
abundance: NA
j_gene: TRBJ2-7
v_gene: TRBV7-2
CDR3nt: TGTGCCAGCAGCTTAAGGACTAGCGGGTACGAGCAGTACTTC
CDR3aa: CASSLRTSGYEQYF

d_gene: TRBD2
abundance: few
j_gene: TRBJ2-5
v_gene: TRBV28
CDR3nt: TGTGCCAGCAGCCGCCAGCGGGACCGGTGGGAGACCCAGTACTTC
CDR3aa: CASSRQRDRWETQYF

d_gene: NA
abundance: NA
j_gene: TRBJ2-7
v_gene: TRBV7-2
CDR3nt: TGTGCCAGCAGCCCGAGCCCCTACGAGCAGTACTTC
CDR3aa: CASSPSPYEQYF

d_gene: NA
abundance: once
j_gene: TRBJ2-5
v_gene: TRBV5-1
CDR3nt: TGCGCCAGCAGCCAAGAGGGGAACCAAGAGACCCAGTACTTC
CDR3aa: CASSQEGNQETQYF

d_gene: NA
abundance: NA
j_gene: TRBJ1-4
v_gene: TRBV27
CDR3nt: TGTGCCAGCAGTTCGTACGCCGACTCTGAAGGTGATGAAAAACTGTTTTTT
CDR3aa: CASSSYADSEGDEKLFF

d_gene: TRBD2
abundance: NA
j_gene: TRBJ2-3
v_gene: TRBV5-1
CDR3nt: TGCGCCAGCAGCTTGGATGATCCTAGCGGGAGCACAGATACGCAGTATTTT
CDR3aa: CASSLDDPSGSTDTQYF

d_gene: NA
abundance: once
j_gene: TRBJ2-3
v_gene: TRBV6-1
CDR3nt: TGTGCCAGCAGTGAAGTAGGACAGCCAACAGATACGCAGTATTTT
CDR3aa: CASSEVGQPTDTQYF

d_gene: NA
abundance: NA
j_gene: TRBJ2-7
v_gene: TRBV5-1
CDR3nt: TGCGCCAGCAGCTTGCGGGGCGGCAACGAGCAGTACTTC
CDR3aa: CASSLRGGNEQYF

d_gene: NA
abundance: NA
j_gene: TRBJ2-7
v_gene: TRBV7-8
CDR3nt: TGTGCCAGCAGGGTAGGGGGGATTCCCTACGAGCAGTACTTC
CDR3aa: CASRVGGIPYEQYF

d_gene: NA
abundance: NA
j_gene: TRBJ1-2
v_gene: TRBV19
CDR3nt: TGTGCCAGTAGTATAGGAGCCATTAACTATGGCTACACCTTC
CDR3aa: CASSIGAINYGYTF

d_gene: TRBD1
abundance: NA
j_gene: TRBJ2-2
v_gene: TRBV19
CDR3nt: TGTGCCAGTAGTTCCGGGACAGCGAACACCGGGGAGCTGTTTTTT
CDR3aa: CASSSGTANTGELFF

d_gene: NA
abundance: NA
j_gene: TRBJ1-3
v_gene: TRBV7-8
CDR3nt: TGTGCCAGCAGCTTATTTTCTGGGGCGGGAAACACCATATATTTT
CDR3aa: CASSLFSGAGNTIYF

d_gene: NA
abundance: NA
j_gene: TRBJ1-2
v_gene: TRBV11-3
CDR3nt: TGTGCCAGCAGCTTAGACGGTGGCTACACCTTC
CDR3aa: CASSLDGGYTF

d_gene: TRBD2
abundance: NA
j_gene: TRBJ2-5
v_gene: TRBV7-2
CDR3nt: TGTGCCAGCAGCCCGGGACTAGCGGGAGGTTATGAGACCCAGTACTTC
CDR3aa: CASSPGLAGGYETQYF

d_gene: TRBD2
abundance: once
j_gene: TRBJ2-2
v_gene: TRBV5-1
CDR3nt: TGCGCCAGCAGCTCCGGGACTAGCGGGAGCACCGGGGAGCTGTTTTTT
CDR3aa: CASSSGTSGSTGELFF

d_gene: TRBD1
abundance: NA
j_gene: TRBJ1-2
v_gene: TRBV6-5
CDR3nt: TGTGCCAGCAGTTACCGGACAGGGGACAACTATGGCTACACCTTC
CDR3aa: CASSYRTGDNYGYTF

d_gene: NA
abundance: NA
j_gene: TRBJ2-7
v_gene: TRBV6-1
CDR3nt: TGTGCCAGCAGTACTCCCTACGAGCAGTACTTC
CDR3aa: CASSTPYEQYF

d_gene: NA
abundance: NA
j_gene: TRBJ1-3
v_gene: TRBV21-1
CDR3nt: TGTGCCAGCAGCAAAGATAGAGGAGGGATCTCTGGAAACACCATATATTTT
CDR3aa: CASSKDRGGISGNTIYF

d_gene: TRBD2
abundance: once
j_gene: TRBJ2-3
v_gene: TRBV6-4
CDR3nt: TGTGCCAGCAGTCCCGTCGTGGCGGGAGGCACAGATACGCAGTATTTT
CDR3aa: CASSPVVAGGTDTQYF

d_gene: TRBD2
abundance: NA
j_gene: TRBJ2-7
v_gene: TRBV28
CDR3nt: TGTGCCAGCATCCAGCGGGAACCCTACGAGCAGTACTTC
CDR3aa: CASIQREPYEQYF

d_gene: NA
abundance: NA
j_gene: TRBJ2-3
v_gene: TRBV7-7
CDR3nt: TGTGCTAGCAGCTTAGGACTAAGCACAGATACGCAGTATTTT
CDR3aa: CASSLGLSTDTQYF